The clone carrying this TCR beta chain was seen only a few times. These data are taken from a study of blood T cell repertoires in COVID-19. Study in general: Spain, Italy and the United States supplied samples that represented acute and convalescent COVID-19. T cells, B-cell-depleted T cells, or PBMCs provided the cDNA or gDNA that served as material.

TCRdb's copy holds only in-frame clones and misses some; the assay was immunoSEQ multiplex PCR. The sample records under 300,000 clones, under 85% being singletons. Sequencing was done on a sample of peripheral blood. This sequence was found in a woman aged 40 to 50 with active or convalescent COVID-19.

The CDR3: CASQGERRGIDEQYF. The CDR3 DNA reads TGTGCCAGCCAAGGGGAACGGCGGGGGATCGACGAGCAGTACTTC. The V and J genes are TRBV27 and TRBJ2-7; 7 bases map to TRBD2. From germline, CDR1 is MNHEY and CDR2 SMNVEV (reference sequence). This CDR3 spans 15 amino acids. Germline trimming cut 8 bases from V and 5 bases from J; bases unmatched to any gene: 15.